These 17 T cell receptor beta chains were sequenced from one sample in a study of Graves' ophthalmopathy and Graves' hyperthyroidism. RNA served as the template for amplifying TCR beta CDR3 regions. Following a first-round RT-PCR that used HTBI primers, a second-round multiplex PCR was carried out. TCRdb independently ran MiXCR on the multiplex PCR reads; one entry per CDR3 protein. The table shows about 550,000 distinct CDR3 sequences, with roughly 39% occurring only once. Sequenced: peripheral blood or thyroid tissue (not recorded which). The receptors come from an adult man with Graves' hyperthyroidism.

V gene TRBV15 combines with J gene TRBJ2-6; D unresolved. The ends were cut back, 0 bases at V and 0 bases at J, with 6 bases in the middle. The germline V gene encodes CDR1 LNHNV and CDR2 YYDKDF (reference sequence). The CDR3 covers 16 residues. CDR3 sequence: CATSRDRVSGANVLTF. The CDR3 DNA reads as TGTGCCACCAGCAGAGATAGGGTCTCTGGGGCCAACGTCCTGACTTTC.

This clonotype was seen more than once but under ten times. The chain employs TRBV4-1 and TRBJ2-1, with D hard to call. The CDR3 is 16 residues long. Germline loops: CDR1 MGHRA, CDR2 YSYEKL. The V and J ends lost 1 base and 3 bases respectively, with 13 bases between them. In DNA, the CDR3 is TGCGCCAGCAGCCAAGTCGATCTAGTTCACTACAATGAGCAGTTCTTC. It yields the protein CASSQVDLVHYNEQFF.

This clonotype was picked up a small number of times. V usage is TRBV29-1 and J usage is TRBJ1-1; 8 nucleotides match TRBD1. The junction had 9 bases not matched to a gene; V was cut back by 7 bases and J by 5 bases. The CDR3 has 13 amino acids. CDR1 is SQVTM and CDR2 is ANQGSEA in the germline V gene. The CDR3, as DNA: TGCAGCGCCTCGGACAGGGTTGGGACTGAAGCTTTCTTT. Protein product: CSASDRVGTEAFF.

This sequence joins TRBV7-9 and TRBJ2-5, with D unclear. The germline V gene has CDR1 SEHNR and CDR2 FQNEAQ (reference sequence). Trimming removed 6 bases at V and 5 bases at J, with 7 bases between. The CDR3 loop spans 11 amino acids. In nucleotides, the CDR3 is TGTGCCAGCAGACGTGGGGAGACCCAGTACTTC. It yields the protein CASRRGETQYF.

There are many counts of this clonotype. The chain couples TRBV2 to TRBJ1-2; weak D call: TRBD1 (5 bases). The CDR3 is made up of 12 amino acids. V was clipped by 10 bases and J by 5 bases, with 14 bases between them. Germline CDR1 reads SNHLY; CDR2 reads FYNNEI. CDR3: CAMTGGAYGYTF. The CDR3 nucleotides read TGTGCCATGACCGGGGGAGCTTATGGCTACACCTTC.

This clonotype was counted many times. The chain employs TRBV29-1 and TRBJ2-7, with D possibly matching TRBD1 (6 bases). Germline V CDR1 and CDR2: SQVTM, ANQGSEA. The V gene lost 2 bases and the J gene lost 0 bases, with 11 bases spanning the gap. The CDR3 consists of 14 residues. CDR3 loop: CSVESGHSSYEQYF. The CDR3 nucleotides read TGCAGCGTTGAATCGGGACACAGCTCCTACGAGCAGTACTTC.

This clonotype was recorded at least ten times. This chain joins TRBV24-1 and TRBJ1-2, with 8 nucleotides matching TRBD1. The J segment lost 10 bases and the V segment lost 4 bases, leaving 13 bases of the junction unmatched. CDR3 length: 15 amino acids. CDR1 is KGHDR, CDR2 SFDVKD, per germline. The CDR3 loop is CATSEPTGGTLFYTF. The DNA for the CDR3 is TGTGCCACCAGTGAACCTACAGGGGGTACTTTGTTCTACACCTTC.

The chain couples TRBV9 to TRBJ1-2; possibly TRBD1 for D (5 bases). The CDR3 length is 13 residues. The V end lost 1 base, the J end lost 7 bases, and 11 bases lay between the germline ends. Germline V lookup: CDR1 SGDLS, CDR2 YYNGEE. The CDR3 sequence is CASSVRWGSGYTF. The CDR3 DNA is TGTGCCAGCAGCGTACGGTGGGGGTCTGGCTACACCTTC. Supplemented by reference TRBV9 and TRBJ1-2, the full variable domain reads DSGVTQTPKHLITATGQRVTLRCSPRSGDLSVYWYQQSLDQGLQFLIQYYNGEERAKGNILERFSAQQFPDLHSELNLSSLELGDSALYFCASSVRWGSGYTFGSGTRLTVV.

This clonotype was found many times. The chain links TRBV5-1 to TRBJ2-7; the D is unclear. Trimming removed 4 bases at V and 0 bases at J, with 11 bases between. Germline V CDR1 and CDR2: SGHRS, YFSETQ. The CDR3 runs 14 residues. CDR3 region: CASSDSASSYEQYF. The CDR3, as DNA: TGCGCCAGCAGCGATTCGGCTAGCTCCTACGAGCAGTACTTC. Complete variable domain (other parts from reference TRBV5-1 and TRBJ2-7): KAGVTQTPRYLIKTRGQQVTLSCSPISGHRSVSWYQQTPGQGLQFLFEYFSETQRNKGNFPGRFSGRQFSNSRSEMNVSTLELGDSALYLCASSDSASSYEQYFGPGTRLTVT.

This clonotype was counted a few times. The rearrangement links TRBV10-3 to TRBJ2-7; 9 bases align to TRBD2. Germline CDR1 ENHRY, CDR2 SYGVKD. V was clipped by 0 bases and J by 4 bases; unmatched bases: 4. This CDR3 is 15 amino acids long. CDR3: CAISESLAGSYEQYF. CDR3 coding DNA: TGTGCCATCAGTGAGTCGCTAGCGGGAAGTTACGAGCAGTACTTC.

The chain's CDR3 is CSARDPSGLGDEQYF. DNA of the CDR3: TGCAGTGCTAGAGATCCCAGCGGGCTAGGTGATGAGCAGTACTTC. J is TRBJ2-7 and V is TRBV20-1, with D possibly matching TRBD2 (6 bases). Per germline, CDR1 DFQATT and CDR2 SNEGSKA (reference sequence). This CDR3 contains 15 residues. V was shortened by 0 bases and J by 7 bases, with 19 bases between the two germline ends.

This clonotype was counted ten times or more. The chain has TRBV9 and TRBJ2-7; 7 positions agree with TRBD1. Trimming took 9 bases from V and 2 from J; bases not matched to a gene: 11. CDR1 SGDLS and CDR2 YYNGEE come from the germline V gene. This CDR3 is built from 14 residues. The CDR3 here is CATKTGTDPYEQYF. Here the CDR3 DNA reads TGTGCCACCAAGACCGGGACAGACCCCTACGAGCAGTACTTC.

This clonotype has a count of ten or more. The chain joins TRBV15 to TRBJ1-1; D gene uncertain. The CDR3 length is 12 residues. Germline CDR1 and CDR2: LNHNV and YYDKDF (reference sequence). V lost 0 bases, J lost 11 bases, and 10 bases lay in between. The CDR3 is CATSRDETAAFF. DNA for the CDR3: TGTGCCACCAGCAGAGACGAAACGGCCGCTTTCTTT. Full variable domain (outside the CDR3, taken from reference TRBV15 and TRBJ1-1): DAMVIQNPRYQVTQFGKPVTLSCSQTLNHNVMYWYQQKSSQAPKLLFHYYDKDFNNEADTPDNFQSRRPNTSFCFLDIRSPGLGDTAMYLCATSRDETAAFFGQGTRLTVV.

Many counts were recorded for this clonotype. The rearrangement links TRBV10-3 to TRBJ2-7; D gene uncertain. Trimming removed 11 bases at V and 6 bases at J, with 17 bases between. CDR3 length equals 12 residues. The germline V gene encodes CDR1 ENHRY and CDR2 SYGVKD. In DNA form, the CDR3 reads TGTGCCTCCACCCTTGGCTCCGGCGAGCAGTACTTC. This translates into CASTLGSGEQYF.

This clonotype was seen a few times. The V call is TRBV6-1, the J call TRBJ1-5; no clear D gene. Germline V gene sequence: CDR1 MNHNS, CDR2 SASEGT. V gave up 4 bases and J gave up 9 bases, with 19 bases separating them. The CDR3 runs to 15 residues. For the CDR3, the DNA is TGTGCCAGCAGTGTAGGTCGGGTGGCTTTACGGCCCCAGCATTTT. Translated: CASSVGRVALRPQHF.

J is TRBJ2-7 and V is TRBV12-5, with 10 bases that match TRBD2. In germline, CDR1 is LGHNT, CDR2 FRNRAP. J gave up 3 bases and V 3 bases, and 2 bases lay outside the gene matches. The CDR3 is made up of 14 amino acids. CDR3 loop: CASGFSGRNYEQYF. As DNA, the CDR3 is TGTGCTAGTGGTTTTAGCGGGAGGAACTACGAGCAGTACTTC.

This clonotype was counted at least ten times. This sequence joins TRBV6-5 and TRBJ2-2; D is ambiguous. The length of the CDR3 is 12 residues. The V gene's germline CDR1 is MNHEY and CDR2 SVGAGI. Deletions cut 2 bases from V and 7 bases from J, with 5 bases between. The chain's CDR3 is CASSYRVGELFF. CDR3 bases: TGTGCCAGCAGTTACAGGGTCGGGGAGCTGTTTTTT.